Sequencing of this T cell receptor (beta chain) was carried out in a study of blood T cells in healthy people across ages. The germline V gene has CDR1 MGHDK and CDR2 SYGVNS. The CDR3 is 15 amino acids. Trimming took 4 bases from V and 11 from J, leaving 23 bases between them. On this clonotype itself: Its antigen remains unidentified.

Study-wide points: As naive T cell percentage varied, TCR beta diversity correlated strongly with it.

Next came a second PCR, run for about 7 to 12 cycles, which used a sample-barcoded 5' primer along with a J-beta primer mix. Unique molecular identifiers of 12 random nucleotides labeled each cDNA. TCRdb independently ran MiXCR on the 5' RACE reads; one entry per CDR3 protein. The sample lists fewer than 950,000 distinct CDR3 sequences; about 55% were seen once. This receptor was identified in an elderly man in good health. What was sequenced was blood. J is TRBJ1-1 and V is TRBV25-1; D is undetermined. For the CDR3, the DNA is TGTGCCAGCAGTGGACGGGGTATATATTCTCTGGAGGCTTTCTTT. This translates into CASSGRGIYSLEAFF.